The present T cell receptor (beta chain) was sequenced within a study of cytomegalovirus exposure and HLA in healthy donors. V dropped 2 bases and J dropped 5; count of bases not matched to a gene: 11. The CDR3 length is 18 residues. Germline values: CDR1 SGHVS, CDR2 FNYEAQ. The PCR was carried out with 60 Vbeta primers and 13 Jbeta primers. Sequencing used immunoSEQ multiplex PCR; TCRdb keeps in-frame clones, though not all of them. Seen here are tens of thousands of clones, about 70% observed once, and the top ten hold 9.7%. This chain connects TRBV7-6 to TRBJ2-1, with TRBD2 matching over 11 bases. The clonotype comes from a woman between 50 and 59 years old in good health and CMV-seropositive. Sequenced material: PBMCs. CDR3 in amino acids: CASSLRALAGGRNNEQFF. The DNA of the CDR3 is TGTGCCAGCAGCTTAAGGGCTCTAGCGGGGGGTAGAAACAATGAGCAGTTCTTC.